The 20 T cell receptor beta chains given below trace back to one sample, sequenced in a study of beta chain features in type 1 diabetes. Study observations and caveats: Shorter TCRB CDR3s, moderately but significantly so, marked every one of the four CD4+ subsets in Type 1 diabetes patients.

No antigen has been assigned to these receptors. Expressed TCRB transcripts were sequenced after all isolated RNA was converted to cDNA. Assay: immunoSEQ multiplex PCR; the TCRdb copy retains only in-frame clones and omits some. The sample yields approximately 57,000 clones, around 56% seen once. Material for sequencing was Tregs from blood. The receptor set was obtained from a middle-aged woman with type 1 diabetes.

The V call is TRBV7-2, the J call TRBJ2-2; TRBD2 agrees at 14 bases. The CDR3 runs to 16 residues. Trimming took 4 bases from V and 5 from J; bases not matched to a gene: 3. Germline V gene data show CDR1 as SGHTA and CDR2 as FQGNSA. The CDR3 loop reads CASSSGLAGVTGELFF. The CDR3 coding sequence is TGTGCCAGCAGCTCGGGACTAGCGGGGGTAACCGGGGAGCTGTTTTTT. Complete variable domain (other parts from reference TRBV7-2 and TRBJ2-2): GAGVSQSPSNKVTEKGKDVELRCDPISGHTALYWYRQSLGQGLEFLIYFQGNSAPDKSGLPSDRFSAERTGGSVSTLTIQRTQQEDSAVYLCASSSGLAGVTGELFFGEGSRLTVL.

The rearrangement uses TRBV28 and TRBJ2-4; TRBD1 agrees at 9 bases. The germline V gene encodes CDR1 MDHEN and CDR2 SYDVKM. J was trimmed by 0 bases and V by 6 bases; bases with no gene match: 6. The CDR3 extends over 16 amino acids. The CDR3 bases are TGTGCCAGCAGCCGCGACAGGGGGGGAGCCAAAAACATTCAGTACTTC. Translated: CASSRDRGGAKNIQYF.

The J gene is TRBJ2-5, the V gene TRBV6-5; TRBD2 matches 9 bases. Germline CDR1 and CDR2: MNHEY and SVGAGI. This CDR3 contains 16 residues. V was clipped by 0 bases and J by 2 bases; unmatched bases: 4. The DNA for the CDR3 is TGTGCCAGCAGTTACTCGACTAGCGGTACGCAAGAGACCCAGTACTTC. It encodes CASSYSTSGTQETQYF.

The genes are TRBV6-5 and TRBJ2-1; the D is unclear. CDR1 is MNHEY and CDR2 is SVGAGI in the germline V gene. Trimming took off 7 bases at V and 0 bases at J, with 4 bases between the two ends. CDR3 length equals 12 residues. Written as DNA, the CDR3 is TGTGCCAGCACTCCCTCCTACAATGAGCAGTTCTTC. Protein: CASTPSYNEQFF.

In this sample, this clone turned up a few times. The chain employs TRBV28 and TRBJ2-4; D not certain. The CDR3 has 15 residues. Germline V CDR1 and CDR2: MDHEN, SYDVKM. The V and J ends lost 2 bases and 0 bases respectively, with 8 bases between them. The DNA for the CDR3 is TGTGCCAGCAGTTTACCCCAGTTAGCCAAAAACATTCAGTACTTC. Protein product: CASSLPQLAKNIQYF.

V is TRBV2 and J is TRBJ1-1; maybe TRBD1 (6 bases). Germline V gene sequence: CDR1 SNHLY, CDR2 FYNNEI. V lost 6 bases and J 1 base, leaving 15 bases between the germline ends. CDR3 length: 15 amino acids. CDR3 region: CASRKMTGENTEAFF. The CDR3 nucleotides read TGTGCCAGCAGAAAGATGACAGGCGAGAACACTGAAGCTTTCTTT.

This chain joins TRBV4-3 and TRBJ1-1, with no clear D. CDR1 is LGHNA, CDR2 YSLEER, per germline. The CDR3 has 13 amino acids. The germline V and J ends were trimmed by 0 bases and 7 bases, with 9 bases remaining between them. CDR3 in amino acids: CASSQERALEAFF. As DNA, the CDR3 is TGCGCCAGCAGCCAAGAGCGGGCCCTTGAAGCTTTCTTT.

The rearrangement joins TRBV6-5 to TRBJ1-4; the D gene is possibly TRBD1 (6 bases). This CDR3 has 13 amino acids. Trimming took off 7 bases at V and 10 bases at J, with 16 bases between the two ends. The germline gives CDR1 MNHEY, CDR2 SVGAGI. CDR3 nucleotides: TGTGCCAGCACCCGACAGGACTCGGGAAAACTGTTTTTT. Translating it yields CASTRQDSGKLFF.

This chain links TRBV7-8 with TRBJ1-2; D gene ambiguous. Trimming took off 1 base at V and 7 bases at J, with 13 bases between the two ends. Germline CDR1 and CDR2: SGHVS and FQNEAQ. The CDR3 consists of 14 residues. The CDR3 region is CASSLDADWGGYTF. In nucleotides, the CDR3 is TGTGCCAGCAGCTTAGACGCGGACTGGGGTGGCTACACCTTC.

In nucleotides, the CDR3 is TGTGCCAGCAGTGAGAATGCAGACAATGAGCAGTTCTTC. It is translated as CASSENADNEQFF. The chain is built from TRBV2 and TRBJ2-1; the D is unclear. The germline V and J ends were trimmed by 3 bases and 5 bases, with 8 bases remaining between them. This CDR3 is built from 13 residues. Germline-derived CDR1 and CDR2 are SNHLY and FYNNEI.

In this sample, this clone turned up a few times. The chain employs TRBV5-4 and TRBJ2-7, with D uncertain. V was shortened by 1 base and J by 5 bases, with 13 bases between the two germline ends. Germline V lookup: CDR1 SGHNT, CDR2 YYREEE (reference sequence). This CDR3 spans 14 amino acids. The CDR3 DNA reads TGTGCCAGCAGCTTGCGGCAGACCCTAGACGAGCAGTACTTC. Amino acid sequence: CASSLRQTLDEQYF.

In this sample, this clone turned up a few times. V gene TRBV19 combines with J gene TRBJ1-1, with 8 bases aligning to TRBD1. The junction had 2 bases not matched to a gene; V was cut back by 5 bases and J by 3 bases. Germline CDR1 is LNHDA and CDR2 is SQIVND (reference sequence). The CDR3 is made up of 13 amino acids. In DNA, the CDR3 is TGTGCCAGTAGTCCACAGGGGGACACTGAAGCTTTCTTT. The encoded protein is CASSPQGDTEAFF.

This clone has only a few counts. V and J are TRBV7-9 and TRBJ2-1, with D tentatively TRBD1 (5 bases). CDR1 is SEHNR and CDR2 is FQNEAQ in the germline V gene (reference sequence). CDR3 length: 14 amino acids. V lost 1 base and J 7 bases, leaving 11 bases between the germline ends. This CDR3 is CASSLVAAGNEQFF. The CDR3 bases are TGTGCCAGCAGCTTAGTGGCCGCAGGGAATGAGCAGTTCTTC.

V usage is TRBV7-9 and J usage is TRBJ2-7, with 8 positions matching TRBD1. The CDR3 runs to 14 residues. Germline V CDR1 and CDR2: SEHNR, FQNEAQ (reference sequence). Trimming took 3 bases from V and 5 from J; bases not matched to a gene: 6. The CDR3 loop is CASSLGQVSDEQYF. CDR3 sequence (DNA): TGTGCCAGCAGCTTGGGACAGGTTAGTGACGAGCAGTACTTC.

V is TRBV4-2 and J is TRBJ2-3, with D hard to call. V lost 5 bases and J 7 bases, leaving 7 bases between the germline ends. Germline V lookup: CDR1 LGHNA, CDR2 YNFKEQ. The CDR3 totals 11 residues. The CDR3 DNA is TGTGCCAGCAGCTTGAGGTATACGCAGTATTTT. Translation gives CASSLRYTQYF.

The gene calls are TRBV7-3 and TRBJ1-1; D gene uncertain. The CDR3 spans 13 residues. The germline V gene encodes CDR1 SGHTA and CDR2 FQGTGA. V was pared by 1 base and J by 5 bases, with 8 bases between. CDR3 bases: TGTGCCAGCAGCTTAATGGAGAGAACTGAAGCTTTCTTT. It codes for CASSLMERTEAFF. Together with reference TRBV7-3 and TRBJ1-1, the CDR3 gives the full variable domain: GAGVSQTPSNKVTEKGKYVELRCDPISGHTALYWYRQSLGQGPEFLIYFQGTGAADDSGLPNDRFFAVRPEGSVSTLKIQRTERGDSAVYLCASSLMERTEAFFGQGTRLTVV.

V gene TRBV11-2 combines with J gene TRBJ1-1; TRBD1 might be the D (6 bases). V lost 5 bases and J 1 base, leaving 8 bases between the germline ends. Germline V gives CDR1 SGHAT, CDR2 FQNNGV. The CDR3 is made up of 13 amino acids. The CDR3 DNA sequence: TGTGCCAGCAGCCAGGGGCAGAACACTGAAGCTTTCTTT. As protein: CASSQGQNTEAFF.

This chain joins TRBV28 and TRBJ2-6; no reliable D call. The CDR3 loop spans 13 amino acids. The germline V gene has CDR1 MDHEN and CDR2 SYDVKM. V lost 8 bases and J lost 4, with 9 bases in between. The CDR3 protein is CASGLTGANVLTF. Here the CDR3 DNA reads TGTGCCAGCGGTCTAACCGGGGCCAACGTCCTGACTTTC.

CDR3 sequence reads: CASSLLAAEQYF. The CDR3 DNA sequence: TGTGCCAGCAGTTTGCTAGCAGCCGAGCAGTACTTC. The chain couples TRBV28 to TRBJ2-7; D possibly corresponds to TRBD2 (5 bases). This CDR3 has 12 amino acids. V lost 3 bases and J lost 6, with 9 bases in between. Germline V CDR1 and CDR2: MDHEN, SYDVKM.

This clone was seen a few times. This chain connects TRBV7-9 to TRBJ2-7, with 7 nucleotides matching TRBD1. CDR3 length equals 14 residues. With 1 base clipped from V and 3 bases from J, the junction kept 3 bases outside the gene matches. In germline, CDR1 is SEHNR, CDR2 FQNEAQ (reference sequence). The CDR3: CASSLGQGFYEQYF. CDR3 sequence (DNA): TGTGCCAGCAGCTTAGGACAGGGTTTCTACGAGCAGTACTTC.